This TCR beta chain originates from a study of cytomegalovirus exposure and HLA in healthy donors. Sequencing used immunoSEQ multiplex PCR; TCRdb keeps in-frame clones, though not all of them. The table has around 130,000 clones, approximately 81% seen once. This clone came up once. The antigen is not known. J lost 7 bases, V lost 6 bases, and 15 bases had no gene match. The CDR3 is made up of 15 amino acids. Germline CDR1 ENHRY, CDR2 SYGVKD. Study findings and constraints: Most sequenced TCRs were rare (though some public TCRs occurred in many donors). In a later analysis, first-cohort TCR clusters were found to tend to co-occur in the 100 to 150 validation repertoires. The study flagged 150 to 200 TCR beta chains as cytomegalovirus-associated.

This clonotype was obtained from a woman aged 25 to 45 in good health and CMV-seronegative. The sequenced sample consisted of PBMCs. The chain has TRBV10-3 and TRBJ2-7, with 7 bases lining up with TRBD2. The CDR3 DNA is TGTGCCATCAGCGGACTCGGTAGCGGGTTTGAGGAGCAGTACTTC. Translation: CAISGLGSGFEEQYF.